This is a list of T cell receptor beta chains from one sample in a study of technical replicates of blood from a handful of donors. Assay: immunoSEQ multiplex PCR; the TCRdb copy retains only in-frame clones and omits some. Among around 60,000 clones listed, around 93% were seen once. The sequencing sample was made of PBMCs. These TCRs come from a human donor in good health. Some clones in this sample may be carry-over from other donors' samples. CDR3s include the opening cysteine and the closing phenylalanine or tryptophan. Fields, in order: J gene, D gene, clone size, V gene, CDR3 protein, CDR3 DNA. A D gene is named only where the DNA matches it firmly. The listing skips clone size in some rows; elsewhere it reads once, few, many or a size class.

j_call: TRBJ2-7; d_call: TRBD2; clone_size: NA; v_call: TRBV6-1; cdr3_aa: CASSEVRTSYNEQYF; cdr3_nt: TGTGCCAGCAGTGAGGTTAGGACTAGCTACAACGAGCAGTACTTC
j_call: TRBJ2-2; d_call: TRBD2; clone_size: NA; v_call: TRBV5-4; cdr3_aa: CASRGGSGELFF; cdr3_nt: TGTGCCAGCAGGGGAGGGTCTGGGGAGCTGTTTTTT
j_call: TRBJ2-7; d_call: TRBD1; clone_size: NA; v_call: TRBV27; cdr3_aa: CASLNPRGHEQYF; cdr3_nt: TGTGCCAGCCTTAACCCCAGGGGGCACGAGCAGTACTTC
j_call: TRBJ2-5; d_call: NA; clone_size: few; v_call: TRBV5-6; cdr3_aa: CASSWGGTGETQYF; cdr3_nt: TGTGCCAGCAGCTGGGGAGGAACGGGGGAGACCCAGTACTTC
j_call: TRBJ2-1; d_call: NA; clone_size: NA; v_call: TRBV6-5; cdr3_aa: CASSWSVSYNEQFF; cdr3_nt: TGTGCCAGCAGTTGGTCGGTTTCCTACAATGAGCAGTTCTTC
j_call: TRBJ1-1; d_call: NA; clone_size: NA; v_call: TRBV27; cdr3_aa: CASSLVEDTEAFF; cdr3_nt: TGTGCCAGCAGTTTGGTGGAGGACACTGAAGCTTTCTTT
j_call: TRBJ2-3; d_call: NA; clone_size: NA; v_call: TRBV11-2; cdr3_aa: CASSRLGLRRGSTDTQYF; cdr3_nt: TGTGCCAGCAGCCGCCTTGGGTTGCGAAGAGGGAGCACAGATACGCAGTATTTT
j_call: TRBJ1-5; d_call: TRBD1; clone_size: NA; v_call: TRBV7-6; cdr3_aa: CASSLYGNTGGNQPQHF; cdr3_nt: TGTGCCAGCAGCTTATACGGCAATACAGGGGGCAACCAGCCCCAGCATTTT
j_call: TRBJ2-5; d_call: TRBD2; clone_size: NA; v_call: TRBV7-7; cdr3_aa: CASSSRTSGGSETQYF; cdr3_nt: TGTGCCAGCAGCTCTCGGACTAGCGGGGGGTCGGAGACCCAGTACTTC
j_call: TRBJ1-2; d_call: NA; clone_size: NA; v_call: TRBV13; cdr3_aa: CASSRDQGSYGYTF; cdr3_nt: TGTGCCAGCAGCCGAGACCAGGGGAGCTATGGCTACACCTTC
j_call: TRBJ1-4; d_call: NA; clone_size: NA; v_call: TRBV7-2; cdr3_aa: CASSSGTRGEKLFF; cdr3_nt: TGTGCCAGCAGCTCTGGGACAAGGGGTGAAAAACTGTTTTTT
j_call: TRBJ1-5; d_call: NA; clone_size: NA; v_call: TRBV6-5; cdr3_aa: CASRGGGGNQPQHF; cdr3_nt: TGTGCCAGCAGAGGAGGCGGGGGCAATCAGCCCCAGCATTTT
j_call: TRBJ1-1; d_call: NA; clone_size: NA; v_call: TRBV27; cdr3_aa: CASSFGGENTEAFF; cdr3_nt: TGTGCCAGCAGTTTTGGAGGGGAAAACACTGAAGCTTTCTTT
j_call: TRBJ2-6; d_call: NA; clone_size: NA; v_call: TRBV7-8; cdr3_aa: CASSFPNRVGANVLTF; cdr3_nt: TGTGCCAGCAGCTTTCCAAACAGGGTAGGGGCCAACGTCCTGACTTTC
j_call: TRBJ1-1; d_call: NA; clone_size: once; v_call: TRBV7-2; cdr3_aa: CASSSQGSTEAFF; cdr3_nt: TGTGCCAGCAGCTCTCAGGGGAGCACTGAAGCTTTCTTT
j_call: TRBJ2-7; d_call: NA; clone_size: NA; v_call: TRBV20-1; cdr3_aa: CSAYLFAEQYF; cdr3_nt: TGCAGTGCCTATCTATTTGCCGAGCAGTACTTC
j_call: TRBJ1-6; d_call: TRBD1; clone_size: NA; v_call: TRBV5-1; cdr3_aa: CASSPAGGYSPLHF; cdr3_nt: TGCGCCAGCAGCCCCGCAGGGGGGTATTCACCCCTCCACTTT
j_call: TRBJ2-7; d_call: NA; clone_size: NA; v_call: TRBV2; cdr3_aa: CASSYSGYHEQYF; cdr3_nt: TGTGCCAGCAGTTATTCAGGGTACCACGAGCAGTACTTC
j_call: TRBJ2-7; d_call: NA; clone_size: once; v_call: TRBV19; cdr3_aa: CASSSRQLFYEQYF; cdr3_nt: TGTGCCAGTAGTTCGCGACAGCTGTTCTACGAGCAGTACTTC
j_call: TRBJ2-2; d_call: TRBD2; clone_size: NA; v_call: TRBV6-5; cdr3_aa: CASSPGLAYTGELFF; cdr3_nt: TGTGCCAGCAGTCCGGGACTAGCGTACACCGGGGAGCTGTTTTTT
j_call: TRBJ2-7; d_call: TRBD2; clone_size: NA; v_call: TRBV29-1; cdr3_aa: CSVEGGLAGDSSYEQYF; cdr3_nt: TGCAGCGTTGAAGGCGGACTAGCGGGCGATAGCTCCTACGAGCAGTACTTC
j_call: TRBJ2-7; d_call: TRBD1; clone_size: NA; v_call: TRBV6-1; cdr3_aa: CASKLGTGAYEQYF; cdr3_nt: TGTGCCAGCAAGCTCGGGACAGGGGCTTACGAGCAGTACTTC
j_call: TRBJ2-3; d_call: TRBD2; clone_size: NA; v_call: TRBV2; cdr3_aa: CASSEVRLAVEDTQYF; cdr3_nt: TGTGCCAGCAGTGAGGTTAGACTAGCGGTAGAAGATACGCAGTATTTT
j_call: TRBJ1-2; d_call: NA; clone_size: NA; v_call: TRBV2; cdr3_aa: CASSGKGYDGYTF; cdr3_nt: TGTGCCAGCAGTGGTAAGGGGTACGATGGCTACACCTTC
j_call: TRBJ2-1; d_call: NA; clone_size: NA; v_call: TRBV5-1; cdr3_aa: CASSHSPGQYNEQFF; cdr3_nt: TGCGCCAGCAGCCACTCTCCGGGACAATACAATGAGCAGTTCTTC
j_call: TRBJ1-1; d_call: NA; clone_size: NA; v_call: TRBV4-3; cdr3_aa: CASSQDLYRRGAEAFF; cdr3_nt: TGCGCCAGCAGCCAAGATTTATATAGAAGGGGCGCTGAAGCTTTCTTT
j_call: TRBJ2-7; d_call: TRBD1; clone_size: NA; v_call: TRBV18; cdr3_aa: CASSQTDRGSYEQYF; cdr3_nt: TGTGCCAGCTCACAGACGGACAGGGGATCCTACGAGCAGTACTTC
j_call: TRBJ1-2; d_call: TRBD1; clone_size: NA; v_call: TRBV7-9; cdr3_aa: CASSPRTGDGYTF; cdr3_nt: TGTGCCAGCAGCCCGCGGACAGGGGATGGCTACACCTTC
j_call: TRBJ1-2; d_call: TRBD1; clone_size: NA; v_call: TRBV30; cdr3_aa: CAWSSRPGQGAVYGYTF; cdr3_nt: TGTGCCTGGAGTTCTCGACCGGGACAGGGGGCTGTCTATGGCTACACCTTC
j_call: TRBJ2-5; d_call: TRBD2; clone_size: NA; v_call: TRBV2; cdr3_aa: CASRKGLAGSQETQYF; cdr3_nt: TGTGCCAGCAGAAAAGGACTAGCGGGGAGTCAAGAGACCCAGTACTTC
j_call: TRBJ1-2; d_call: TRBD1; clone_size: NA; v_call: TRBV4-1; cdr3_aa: CASSQEGQGTHGYTF; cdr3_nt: TGCGCCAGCAGCCAAGAGGGACAGGGGACGCATGGCTACACCTTC
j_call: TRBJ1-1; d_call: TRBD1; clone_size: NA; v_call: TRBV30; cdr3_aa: CACQGGARMNTEAFF; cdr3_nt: TGTGCCTGCCAAGGGGGCGCCCGGATGAACACTGAAGCTTTCTTT
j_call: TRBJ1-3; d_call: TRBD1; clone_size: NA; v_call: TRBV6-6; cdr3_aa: CASSTTGAYGNTIYF; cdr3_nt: TGTGCCAGCAGCACCACAGGGGCTTATGGAAACACCATATATTTT